This TCR beta chain appears in the sequencing data of a study of shared clonotypes between healthy human individuals. The germline V gene encodes CDR1 SNHLY and CDR2 FYNNEI. V was cut by 10 bases and J by 2 bases, with 22 bases left in between. There are 16 residues in the CDR3. Profiled with immunoSEQ multiplex PCR; TCRdb holds only in-frame clones, not every one. The top ten clones hold about 1.5% of a sample with about 980,000 clones, over 75% of them seen once. None of the donors, who were healthy HIV-negative adults, had recently had acute infections or vaccinations. The rearrangement uses TRBV2 and TRBJ2-3, with D perhaps being TRBD1 or TRBD2 (5 bases each). The receptor was isolated from a man aged 18 to 30 in good health. What was sequenced was memory CD4+ T cells sorted from blood. The sample's subset: CD45RA-negative fraction. The CDR3 DNA is TGTGCCACCCTAAAAACGGGACCCCTCGTCACAGATACGCAGTATTTT. It translates to CATLKTGPLVTDTQYF.